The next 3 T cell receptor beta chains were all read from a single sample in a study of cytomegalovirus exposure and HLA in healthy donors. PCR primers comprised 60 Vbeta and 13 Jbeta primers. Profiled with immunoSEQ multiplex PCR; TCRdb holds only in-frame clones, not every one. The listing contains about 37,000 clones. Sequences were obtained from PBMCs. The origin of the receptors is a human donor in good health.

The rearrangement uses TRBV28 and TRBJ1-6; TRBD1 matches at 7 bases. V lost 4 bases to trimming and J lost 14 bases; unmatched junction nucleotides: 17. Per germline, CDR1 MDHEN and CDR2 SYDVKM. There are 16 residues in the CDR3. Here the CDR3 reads CASSSLTGTIAPALHF. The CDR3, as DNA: TGTGCCAGCAGTTCTCTGACAGGGACCATTGCTCCGGCCCTCCACTTT.

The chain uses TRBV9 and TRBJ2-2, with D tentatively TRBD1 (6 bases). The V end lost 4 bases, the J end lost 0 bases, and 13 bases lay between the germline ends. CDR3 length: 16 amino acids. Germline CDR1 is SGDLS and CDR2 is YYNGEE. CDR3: CASSPTGQSNTGELFF. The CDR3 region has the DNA TGTGCCAGCAGCCCCACAGGACAGTCGAACACCGGGGAGCTGTTTTTT.

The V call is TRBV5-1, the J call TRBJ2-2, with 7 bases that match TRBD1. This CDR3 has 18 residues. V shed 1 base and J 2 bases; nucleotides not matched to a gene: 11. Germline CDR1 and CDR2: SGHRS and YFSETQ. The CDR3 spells CASSLRTGVSRNTGELFF. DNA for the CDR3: TGCGCCAGCAGCTTGAGGACAGGAGTCTCGCGAAACACCGGGGAGCTGTTTTTT.